This T cell receptor (beta chain) is drawn from a study of OX40 agonist ivuxolimab in advanced cancers. As concerns this clone: The antigen is not known.

Findings and limits, study-wide: Still undetermined is the antigen specificity of the expanded peripheral T cells.

Germline CDR1 reads LNHNV; CDR2 reads YYDKDF (reference sequence). The CDR3 length is 14 residues. J was trimmed by 7 bases and V by 3 bases; bases with no gene match: 7. Here immunoSEQ multiplex PCR was the method, and the copy in TCRdb shows in-frame clones only, minus some. The data contain some 60,000 clones, around four fifths of them singletons. The receptor's source is an adult with an advanced solid tumor such as melanoma, head and neck, liver or kidney cancer. V usage is TRBV15 and J usage is TRBJ1-1; 8 bases match TRBD1. Sequenced material: CD4+ or CD8+ T cells sorted from blood, taken in a trial of the OX40 agonist ivuxolimab. The CDR3 DNA reads as TGTGCCACCAGCAGCCCCGGGACAGGCATTGAAGCTTTCTTT. Protein product: CATSSPGTGIEAFF. The full variable domain, with the rest looked up from reference TRBV15 and TRBJ1-1, is DAMVIQNPRYQVTQFGKPVTLSCSQTLNHNVMYWYQQKSSQAPKLLFHYYDKDFNNEADTPDNFQSRRPNTSFCFLDIRSPGLGDTAMYLCATSSPGTGIEAFFGQGTRLTVV.